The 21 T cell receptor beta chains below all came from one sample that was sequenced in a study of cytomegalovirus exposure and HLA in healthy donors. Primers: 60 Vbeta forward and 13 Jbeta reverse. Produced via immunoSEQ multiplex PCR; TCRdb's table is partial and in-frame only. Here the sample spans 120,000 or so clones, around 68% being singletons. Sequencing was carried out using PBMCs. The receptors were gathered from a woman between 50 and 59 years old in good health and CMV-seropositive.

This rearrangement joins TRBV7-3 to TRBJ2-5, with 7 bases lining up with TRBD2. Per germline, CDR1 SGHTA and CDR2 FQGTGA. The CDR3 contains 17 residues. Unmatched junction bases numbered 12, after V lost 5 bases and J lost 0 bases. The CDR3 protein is CASSTPKSGGDQETQYF. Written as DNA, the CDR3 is TGTGCCAGCAGCACCCCAAAATCGGGGGGTGACCAAGAGACCCAGTACTTC.

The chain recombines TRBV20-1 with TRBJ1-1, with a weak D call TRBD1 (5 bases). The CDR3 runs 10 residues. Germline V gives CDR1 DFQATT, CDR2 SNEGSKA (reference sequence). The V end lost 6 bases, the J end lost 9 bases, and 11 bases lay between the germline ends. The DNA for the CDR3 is TGCAGTGCCGAAGACAGCCAAGCTTTCTTT. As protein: CSAEDSQAFF.

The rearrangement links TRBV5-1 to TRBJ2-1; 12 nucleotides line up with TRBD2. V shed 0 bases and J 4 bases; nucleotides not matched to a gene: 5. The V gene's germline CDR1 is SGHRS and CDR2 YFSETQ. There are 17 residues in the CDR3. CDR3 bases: TGCGCCAGCAGCTTGGTGGCAACTAGCGGGGGGTACAATGAGCAGTTCTTC. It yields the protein CASSLVATSGGYNEQFF.

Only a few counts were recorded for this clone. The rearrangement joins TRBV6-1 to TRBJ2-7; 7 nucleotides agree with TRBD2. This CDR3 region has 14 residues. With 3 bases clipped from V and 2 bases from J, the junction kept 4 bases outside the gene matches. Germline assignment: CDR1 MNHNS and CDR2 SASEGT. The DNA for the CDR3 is TGTGCCAGCAGTGAGATAGGGACTACCTACGAGCAGTACTTC. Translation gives CASSEIGTTYEQYF.

The DNA of the CDR3 is TGTGCCAGCAGCTTAACCCGGGGAGCGCAGGAGACCCAGTACTTC. Residues: CASSLTRGAQETQYF. The chain employs TRBV7-2 and TRBJ2-5; tentative D call: TRBD2 (5 bases). Germline loops: CDR1 SGHTA, CDR2 FQGNSA. The CDR3 has 15 amino acids. Trimming cost V 2 bases and J 5 bases, with 15 bases left between them.

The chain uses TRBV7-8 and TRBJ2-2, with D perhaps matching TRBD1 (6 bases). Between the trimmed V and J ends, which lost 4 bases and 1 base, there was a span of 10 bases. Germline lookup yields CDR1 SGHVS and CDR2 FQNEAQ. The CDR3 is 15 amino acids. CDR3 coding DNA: TGTGCCAGCAGCTACTCGACAGGGAACACCGGGGAGCTGTTTTTT. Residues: CASSYSTGNTGELFF.

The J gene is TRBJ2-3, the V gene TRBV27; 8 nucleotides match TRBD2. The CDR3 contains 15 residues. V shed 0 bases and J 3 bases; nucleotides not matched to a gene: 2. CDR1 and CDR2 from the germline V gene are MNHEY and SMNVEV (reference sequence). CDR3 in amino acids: CASSLSASGTDTQYF. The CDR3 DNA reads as TGTGCCAGCAGTTTATCAGCTAGCGGGACAGATACGCAGTATTTT.

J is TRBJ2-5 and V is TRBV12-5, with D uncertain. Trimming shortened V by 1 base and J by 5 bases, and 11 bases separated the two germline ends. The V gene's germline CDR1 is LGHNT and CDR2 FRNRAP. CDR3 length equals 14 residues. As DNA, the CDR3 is TGTGCTAGTGGTTTGGACACCCGAACCGAGACCCAGTACTTC. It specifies CASGLDTRTETQYF.

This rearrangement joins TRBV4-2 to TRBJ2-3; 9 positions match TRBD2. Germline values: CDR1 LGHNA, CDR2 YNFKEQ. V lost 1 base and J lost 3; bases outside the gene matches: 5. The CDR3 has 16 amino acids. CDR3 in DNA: TGTGCCAGCAGCCAAGGGACTAGCGAAAGAACAGATACGCAGTATTTT. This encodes CASSQGTSERTDTQYF.

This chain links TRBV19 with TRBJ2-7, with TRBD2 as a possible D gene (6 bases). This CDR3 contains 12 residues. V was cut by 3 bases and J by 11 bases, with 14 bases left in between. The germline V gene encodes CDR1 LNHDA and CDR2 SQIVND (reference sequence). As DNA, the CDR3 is TGTGCCAGTAGTATCTGGAGGGGTTTTAAGTACTTC. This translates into CASSIWRGFKYF.

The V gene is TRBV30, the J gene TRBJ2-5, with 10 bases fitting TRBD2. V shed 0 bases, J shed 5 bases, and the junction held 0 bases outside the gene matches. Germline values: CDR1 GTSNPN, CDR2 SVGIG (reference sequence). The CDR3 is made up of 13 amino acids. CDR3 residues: CAWSVLAGETQYF. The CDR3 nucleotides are TGTGCCTGGAGTGTACTAGCGGGGGAGACCCAGTACTTC.

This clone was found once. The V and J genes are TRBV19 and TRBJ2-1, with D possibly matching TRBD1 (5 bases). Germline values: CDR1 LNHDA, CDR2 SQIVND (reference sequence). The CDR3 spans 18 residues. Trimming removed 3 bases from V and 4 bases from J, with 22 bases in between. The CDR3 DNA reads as TGTGCCAGTAGTATCGGGTTCAAGGGGCCCTCCTATTACAATGAGCAGTTCTTC. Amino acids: CASSIGFKGPSYYNEQFF.

The CDR3 DNA reads as TGTGCCAGCAGCTTAGACTGGACTAGCACAGATACGCAGTATTTT. Encoded protein: CASSLDWTSTDTQYF. This chain uses TRBV7-2 with TRBJ2-3; D is possibly TRBD2 (5 bases). V gave up 1 base and J gave up 0 bases, with 8 bases separating them. This CDR3 region has 15 residues. Germline values: CDR1 SGHTA, CDR2 FQGNSA.

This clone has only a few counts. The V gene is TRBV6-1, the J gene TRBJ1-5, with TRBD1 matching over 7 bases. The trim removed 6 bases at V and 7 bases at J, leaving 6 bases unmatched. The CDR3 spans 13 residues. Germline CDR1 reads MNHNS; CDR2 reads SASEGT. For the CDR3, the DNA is TGTGCCAGCAGAGACAGGGCGTCCCAGCCCCAGCATTTT. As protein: CASRDRASQPQHF.

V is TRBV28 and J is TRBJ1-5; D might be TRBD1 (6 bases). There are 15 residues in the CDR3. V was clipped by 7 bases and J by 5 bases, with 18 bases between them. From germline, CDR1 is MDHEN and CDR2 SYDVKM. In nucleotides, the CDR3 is TGTGCCAGCATCGTTGCGGGCCACAGGGATCAGCCCCAGCATTTT. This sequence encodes CASIVAGHRDQPQHF. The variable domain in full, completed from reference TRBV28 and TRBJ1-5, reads DVKVTQSSRYLVKRTGEKVFLECVQDMDHENMFWYRQDPGLGLRLIYFSYDVKMKEKGDIPEGYSVSREKKERFSLILESASTNQTSMYLCASIVAGHRDQPQHFGDGTRLSIL.

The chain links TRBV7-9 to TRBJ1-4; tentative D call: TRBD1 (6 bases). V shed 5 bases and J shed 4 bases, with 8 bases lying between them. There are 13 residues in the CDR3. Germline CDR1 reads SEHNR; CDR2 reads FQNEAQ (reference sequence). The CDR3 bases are TGTGCCAGCAGCCGGACAGTTAATGAAAAACTGTTTTTT. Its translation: CASSRTVNEKLFF.

CDR3 sequence: CASKDTEGWELFF. The CDR3 DNA reads as TGTGCCTCCAAGGACACTGAAGGCTGGGAGCTGTTTTTT. This chain connects TRBV19 to TRBJ2-2; the D gene is possibly TRBD1 (5 bases). This CDR3 spans 13 amino acids. V lost 11 bases and J 9 bases, leaving 19 bases between the germline ends. Germline loops: CDR1 LNHDA, CDR2 SQIVND (reference sequence).

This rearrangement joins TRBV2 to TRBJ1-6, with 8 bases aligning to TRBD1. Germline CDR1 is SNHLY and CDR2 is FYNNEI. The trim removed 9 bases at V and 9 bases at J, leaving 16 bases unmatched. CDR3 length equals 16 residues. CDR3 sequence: CASLPRPTGVLSPLHF. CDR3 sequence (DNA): TGTGCCAGTTTACCAAGGCCGACAGGGGTTCTTTCACCCCTCCACTTT. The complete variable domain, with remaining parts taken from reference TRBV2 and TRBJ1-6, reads EPEVTQTPSHQVTQMGQEVILRCVPISNHLYFYWYRQILGQKVEFLVSFYNNEISEKSEIFDDQFSVERPDGSNFTLKIRSTKLEDSAMYFCASLPRPTGVLSPLHFGNGTRLTVT.

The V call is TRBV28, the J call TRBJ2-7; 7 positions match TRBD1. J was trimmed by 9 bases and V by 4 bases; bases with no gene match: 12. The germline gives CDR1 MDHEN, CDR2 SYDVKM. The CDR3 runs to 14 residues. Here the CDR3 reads CASSSQGTFGVQYF. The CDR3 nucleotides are TGTGCCAGCAGTTCACAGGGGACGTTCGGCGTGCAGTACTTC.

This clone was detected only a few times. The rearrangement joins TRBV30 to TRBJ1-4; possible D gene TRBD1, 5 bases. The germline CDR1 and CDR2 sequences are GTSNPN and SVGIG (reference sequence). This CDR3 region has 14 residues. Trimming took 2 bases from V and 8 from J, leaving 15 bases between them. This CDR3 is CAWSIGVRGEKLFF. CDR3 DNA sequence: TGTGCCTGGAGTATCGGAGTCCGGGGGGAAAAACTGTTTTTT.

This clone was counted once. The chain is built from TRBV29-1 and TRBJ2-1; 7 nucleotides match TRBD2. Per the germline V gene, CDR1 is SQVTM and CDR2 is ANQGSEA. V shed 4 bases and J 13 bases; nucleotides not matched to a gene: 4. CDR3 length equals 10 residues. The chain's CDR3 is CSVGGGGQFF. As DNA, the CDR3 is TGCAGCGTTGGCGGGGGTGGACAGTTCTTC.